Described below is a single T cell receptor (beta chain) sequence and its context. Sequencing used immunoSEQ multiplex PCR; TCRdb keeps in-frame clones, though not all of them. Of about 110,000 clones listed, 75% to 90% are singletons. This sample is part of a study of blood T cell repertoires in COVID-19. The origin of this receptor is a human donor in a cohort sampled during active COVID-19. Source material: peripheral blood.

CDR3 sequence: CSAQATYSSYEQYF. CDR3 bases: TGCAGCGCCCAAGCTACTTATAGCTCCTACGAGCAGTACTTC. The gene calls are TRBV29-1 and TRBJ2-7; D gene unclear. This CDR3 contains 14 residues. V dropped 7 bases and J dropped 0 bases, with 16 bases sitting between them. Germline CDR1 SQVTM, CDR2 ANQGSEA.